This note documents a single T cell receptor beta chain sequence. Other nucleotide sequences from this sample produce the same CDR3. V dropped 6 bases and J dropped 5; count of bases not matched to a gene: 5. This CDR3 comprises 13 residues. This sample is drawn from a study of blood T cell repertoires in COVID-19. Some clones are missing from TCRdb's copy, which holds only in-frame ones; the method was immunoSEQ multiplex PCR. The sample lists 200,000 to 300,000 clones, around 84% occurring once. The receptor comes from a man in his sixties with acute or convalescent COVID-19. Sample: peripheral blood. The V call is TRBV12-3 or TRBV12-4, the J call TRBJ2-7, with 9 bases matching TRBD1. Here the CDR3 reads CASRGQGSDEQYF. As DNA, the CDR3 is TGTGCCAGCAGGGGACAGGGATCGGACGAGCAGTACTTC.